Presented here are 15 T cell receptor beta chains from one specimen sequenced in a study of T cell repertoires in cytomegalovirus infection. A single record per CDR3 protein comes from TCRdb applying MiXCR to the reads. This sample has about a million distinct CDR3 sequences; roughly 30% occur once, and the top ten carry over 13%. The antigens these receptors bind are not known. Source: cultured CD8+ T cells from PBMCs, taken from culture after CMV antigen stimulation. The receptor set was obtained from a human donor in good health (CMV status not recorded). Some clones in this sample may be carry-over from other donors' samples.

In its sample, this clonotype was seen a few times. This sequence joins TRBV6-2 or TRBV6-3 and TRBJ2-5; no clear D gene. Germline V gene sequence: CDR1 MNHEY, CDR2 SVGEGT. V was trimmed by 6 bases and J by 5 bases, leaving 10 bases between them. The length of the CDR3 is 12 residues. The CDR3 region is CASRTRGETQYF. The CDR3 DNA is TGTGCCAGCAGGACCCGTGGTGAGACCCAGTACTTC.

This clonotype was seen a handful of times. The chain uses TRBV2 and TRBJ1-2; D is possibly TRBD1 (6 bases). V lost 7 bases and J lost 4, with 10 bases in between. Per the germline V gene, CDR1 is SNHLY and CDR2 is FYNNEI. CDR3 length: 12 residues. DNA for the CDR3: TGTGCCAGCAATACAGGGACCTATGGCTACACCTTC. Translated, it gives CASNTGTYGYTF.

This clonotype came up a few times. The chain recombines TRBV6-2 or TRBV6-3 with TRBJ1-3, with D unresolved. The CDR3 runs 17 residues. Trimming removed 6 bases at V and 0 bases at J, with 18 bases between. The germline gives CDR1 MNHEY, CDR2 SVGEGT. Written as DNA, the CDR3 is TGTGCCAGCAGCTACGGACCCAGACTCAACTCTGGAAACACCATATATTTT. Translated, it gives CASSYGPRLNSGNTIYF.

The chain links TRBV27 to TRBJ2-7; D gene unclear. Trimming took off 6 bases at V and 2 bases at J, with 17 bases between the two ends. Germline CDR1 and CDR2: MNHEY and SMNVEV (reference sequence). The CDR3 extends over 15 amino acids. The CDR3 nucleotides read TGTGCCAGCAGCGATCGACAAACCAATGCCTACGAGCAGTACTTC. It encodes CASSDRQTNAYEQYF.

Concerning this clonotype: Its ends do not fully match the called genes, so a read error is possible. The rearrangement joins TRBV27 to TRBJ2-3, with unresolved D. The germline gives CDR1 MNHEY, CDR2 SMNVEV (reference sequence). The CDR3 loop spans 13 amino acids. The DNA of the CDR3 is TGTACCAGCAGTTTCACTCGCACAGATACGCAGTATTTT. Its protein is CTSSFTRTDTQYF.

This clonotype was detected a few times. The gene calls are TRBV12-3 or TRBV12-4 and TRBJ1-1, with TRBD1 as a possible D gene (6 bases). Trimming stripped 5 bases from V and 1 base from J, with 11 bases between. This CDR3 contains 14 residues. The CDR3 coding sequence is TGTGCCAGCAGTCCGGACAGCCCGAACACTGAAGCTTTCTTT. As protein: CASSPDSPNTEAFF.

There are a few counts of this clonotype. V is TRBV6-1 and J is TRBJ2-2; D is perhaps TRBD2 (5 bases). The V gene's germline CDR1 is MNHNS and CDR2 SASEGT. The CDR3 has 14 amino acids. V was pared by 4 bases and J by 3 bases, with 9 bases between. The CDR3 region is CASSGGLDTGELFF. CDR3 nucleotides: TGTGCCAGCAGTGGAGGACTCGACACCGGGGAGCTGTTTTTT.

This clonotype occurred many times. The chain has TRBV7-2 and TRBJ2-1; possibly TRBD1 or TRBD2 for D (6 bases each). Germline V gene data show CDR1 as SGHTA and CDR2 as FQGNSA. Between the trimmed V and J ends, which lost 5 bases and 2 bases, there was a span of 13 bases. This CDR3 has 15 residues. CDR3 region: CASSPPRDTYNEQFF. CDR3 in DNA: TGTGCCAGCAGCCCTCCGCGGGACACCTACAATGAGCAGTTCTTC.

The rearrangement uses TRBV7-4 and TRBJ1-1, with D perhaps TRBD1 (6 bases). CDR1 is SGHVT and CDR2 is SQSDAQ in the germline V gene. V lost 0 bases, J lost 5 bases, and 13 bases lay in between. The CDR3 sequence is 15 residues long. The CDR3: CASSLAGGRVTEAFF. The CDR3 nucleotides are TGTGCCAGCAGCTTAGCGGGGGGGCGGGTTACTGAAGCTTTCTTT. Combining the CDR3 with reference TRBV7-4 and TRBJ1-1 gives the whole variable domain GAGVSQSPRYKVAKRGRDVALRCDSISGHVTLYWYRQTLGQGSEVLTYSQSDAQRDKSGRPSGRFSAERPERSVSTLKIQRTEQGDSAVYLCASSLAGGRVTEAFFGQGTRLTVV.

The chain links TRBV5-4 to TRBJ1-1; 7 bases are shared with TRBD1. Germline CDR1 is SGHNT and CDR2 is YYREEE (reference sequence). CDR3 length equals 15 residues. Trimming cost V 4 bases and J 2 bases; bases outside gene matches: 8. For the CDR3, the DNA is TGTGCCAGCAGCCGCACCCAGGGGGATAACACTGAAGCTTTCTTT. Protein sequence: CASSRTQGDNTEAFF.

This clonotype was recorded many times. A much larger clonotype is one base distant, so this may be a read error. The chain couples TRBV7-8 to TRBJ2-1; D is ambiguous. V dropped 1 base and J dropped 5 bases, with 6 bases sitting between them. Germline-derived CDR1 and CDR2 are SGHVS and FQNEAQ. The CDR3 covers 13 residues. The CDR3 coding sequence is TGTGCCAGCAGCTTAGGAACCAACAATGAGCAGTTCTTC. This translates into CASSLGTNNEQFF. Complete variable domain (other parts from reference TRBV7-8 and TRBJ2-1): GAGVSQSPRYKVAKRGQDVALRCDPISGHVSLFWYQQALGQGPEFLTYFQNEAQLDKSGLPSDRFFAERPEGSVSTLKIQRTQQEDSAVYLCASSLGTNNEQFFGPGTRLTVL.

The V and J genes are TRBV20-1 and TRBJ1-1; 8 nucleotides agree with TRBD1. After removal of 5 bases from V and 4 bases from J, the junction contained 6 bases not matched to a gene. The CDR3 has 13 amino acids. The germline gives CDR1 DFQATT, CDR2 SNEGSKA (reference sequence). The CDR3 region is CSASETGVTEAFF. In DNA, the CDR3 is TGCAGTGCTTCCGAGACAGGGGTCACTGAAGCTTTCTTT.

The chain recombines TRBV11-2 with TRBJ2-7; D is uncertain. CDR1 and CDR2 (germline): SGHAT, FQNNGV. The CDR3 runs to 15 residues. Between the trimmed V and J ends, which lost 1 base and 2 bases, there was a span of 12 bases. The CDR3 reads CASSLGLGSAYEQYF. DNA of the CDR3: TGTGCCAGCAGCTTAGGTTTAGGTTCAGCCTACGAGCAGTACTTC. The entire variable domain, with the rest obtained from reference TRBV11-2 and TRBJ2-7, is as follows: EAGVAQSPRYKIIEKRQSVAFWCNPISGHATLYWYQQILGQGPKLLIQFQNNGVVDDSQLPKDRFSAERLKGVDSTLKIQPAKLEDSAVYLCASSLGLGSAYEQYFGPGTRLTVT.

A word on this clonotype: Possible read error: a much larger clone is one base away. The chain links TRBV7-2 to TRBJ1-2, with D unclear. This CDR3 contains 17 residues. Trimming stripped 1 base from V and 0 bases from J, with 15 bases between. Germline values: CDR1 SGHTA, CDR2 FQGNSA. In DNA form, the CDR3 reads TGTGCCAGCAGCTTAGGTCCGACGGTCGCGGCTAACTATGGCTACACCTTC. Residues: CASSLGPTVAANYGYTF.

This rearrangement joins TRBV9 to TRBJ1-4; no definite D call. Trimming pared 0 bases from V and 5 bases from J, leaving 11 bases between. The CDR3 has 15 amino acids. Germline loops: CDR1 SGDLS, CDR2 YYNGEE. The CDR3: CASSVASDLNEKLFF. DNA of the CDR3: TGTGCCAGCAGCGTAGCTAGCGACTTAAATGAAAAACTGTTTTTT.